The source of this T cell receptor (beta chain) is a study of CD8 T cells in ankylosing spondylitis. General observations from the study: The clones that were linked to disease were reported to be significantly enriched in matched synovial fluid samples from ankylosing spondylitis patients. Certain motif variants had earlier appeared in reactive arthritis synovial fluid and blood. Blood from ankylosing spondylitis patients appeared to carry a characteristic roughly eight-variant TCR beta motif.

Ten or more counts support this clonotype. Its antigen is not known. For TCR beta, libraries came from quantitative 5'-RACE with molecular barcodes. TCRdb reprocessed the 5' RACE reads with MiXCR, giving one entry per CDR3 protein. The sample holds more than 150,000 distinct CDR3 sequences, 18% seen once. CDR3 length: 15 residues. Deletions cut 6 bases from V and 0 bases from J, with 12 bases between. The receptor comes from a male donor aged 5-30 years with ankylosing spondylitis or in good health (not recorded which). Sequencing was carried out using blood, either unsorted or a sorted T cell fraction (not recorded which). The gene calls are TRBV12-3 or TRBV12-4 and TRBJ2-1; D unresolved. The CDR3 loop is CASSPSGNSYNEQFF. CDR3 DNA sequence: TGTGCCAGCAGCCCAAGTGGGAACTCCTACAATGAGCAGTTCTTC.